This T cell receptor (beta chain) was sequenced during a study of post-analysis software for immune sequencing data. At the level of the study: Multiple sclerosis in the patients followed relapsing-remitting, secondary progressive and progressive-relapsing courses.

Study conclusions and caveats: Four or five TRBV segments (TRBV5-6, TRBV5-1 and TRBV20-1 among them) occurred more frequently in patients than in controls. Multiple sclerosis patients had significantly lower normalized Chao1 diversity than controls. The authors found that F measure strongly co-clustered same-batch samples.

This clonotype was seen a handful of times. The target antigen is unknown. Prepared TCR beta cDNA libraries contained unique molecular identifiers. Each sample of about 0.95 to 11 million input T cells yielded around 500,000 cDNA molecules, so each molecule approximated one T cell. TCRdb redid the calling of the PCR reads with MiXCR, one entry per CDR3 protein. In the table there are 400,000 to 500,000 distinct CDR3 sequences, approximately 39% of which are singletons. The CDR3 is 14 residues long. The germline V and J ends were trimmed by 0 bases and 0 bases, with 5 bases remaining between them. The sample consisted of blood. The TCR originated in a girl between 2 and 10 years old with multiple sclerosis. The J gene is TRBJ1-2, the V gene TRBV12-3 or TRBV12-4; the D is unclear. CDR3 in amino acids: CASSLAGSNYGYTF. CDR3 in DNA: TGTGCCAGCAGTTTAGCAGGCTCTAACTATGGCTACACCTTC.